The 16 T cell receptor beta chains given below trace back to one sample, sequenced in a study of Tregs in tolerant kidney transplant recipients. Clones were read by immunoSEQ multiplex PCR, and TCRdb kept only the in-frame ones, dropping some. The sample has 30,000 or so clones, roughly four fifths seen once. The antigens of these receptors remain unknown. Sequencing used Tregs from blood cultured with allogeneic cells. The source is a human donor in good health.

The chain combines TRBV4-1 with TRBJ1-1, with 8 positions matching TRBD1. The CDR3 sequence is 18 residues long. Looked up from germline, CDR1 is MGHRA and CDR2 is YSYEKL. With 2 bases clipped from V and 5 bases from J, the junction kept 16 bases outside the gene matches. DNA for the CDR3: TGCGCCAGCAGCCAATTTGGGGGACAGGCTGCAGGACGGACTGAAGCTTTCTTT. It encodes CASSQFGGQAAGRTEAFF.

This clone showed up just a few times. The gene calls are TRBV2 and TRBJ2-2; D gene unclear. The length of the CDR3 is 14 residues. CDR1 and CDR2 (germline): SNHLY, FYNNEI. Trimming removed 6 bases at V and 1 base at J, with 9 bases between. The DNA for the CDR3 is TGTGCCAGCAGAGCCACTAAGAACACCGGGGAGCTGTTTTTT. Protein product: CASRATKNTGELFF.

This sequence joins TRBV2 and TRBJ1-2, with a weak D call TRBD1 (6 bases). With 10 bases removed from V and 5 bases from J, the gap between germline ends came to 11 bases. The CDR3 has 11 amino acids. Germline assignment: CDR1 SNHLY and CDR2 FYNNEI. CDR3 residues: CAITDRYGYTF. The CDR3 DNA follows: TGTGCCATTACGGACAGATATGGCTACACCTTC.

V and J are TRBV27 and TRBJ1-4, with D maybe TRBD1 (5 bases). Germline-derived CDR1 and CDR2 are MNHEY and SMNVEV (reference sequence). The CDR3 extends over 14 amino acids. V lost 3 bases and J 10 bases, leaving 15 bases between the germline ends. The CDR3 is CASSLGPASGKLFF. As DNA, the CDR3 is TGTGCCAGCAGTTTGGGGCCGGCGTCTGGAAAACTGTTTTTT.

The chain couples TRBV2 to TRBJ2-5; TRBD1 might be the D (5 bases). The germline V gene encodes CDR1 SNHLY and CDR2 FYNNEI. CDR3 length: 15 amino acids. The V gene lost 5 bases and the J gene lost 7 bases, with 20 bases spanning the gap. The CDR3 loop is CASSSQGGRDGTQYF. The CDR3 region has the DNA TGTGCCAGCAGTTCTCAGGGCGGCCGAGATGGGACCCAGTACTTC.

This sequence joins TRBV7-2 and TRBJ1-2; D may be TRBD1 (5 bases). V lost 7 bases to trimming and J lost 3 bases, with 15 bases between them. CDR3 size: 14 residues. Germline-derived CDR1 and CDR2 are SGHTA and FQGNSA. CDR3 coding DNA: TGTGCCAGCATTACACAGGCCGCGGACTATGGCTACACCTTC. Protein sequence: CASITQAADYGYTF.

The chain links TRBV19 to TRBJ1-2; D remains unclear. This CDR3 spans 15 amino acids. Germline assignment: CDR1 LNHDA and CDR2 SQIVND (reference sequence). Trimming removed 2 bases at V and 5 bases at J, with 15 bases between. The DNA of the CDR3 is TGTGCCAGTAGTATACCCCAACAGCCCTCTTATGGCTACACCTTC. This codes for CASSIPQQPSYGYTF.

The V and J genes are TRBV2 and TRBJ1-1; unclear D gene. V lost 6 bases and J lost 0, with 11 bases in between. In germline, CDR1 is SNHLY, CDR2 FYNNEI. The CDR3 length is 14 residues. The CDR3 bases are TGTGCCAGCAGGGAGGACCGTATGAACACTGAAGCTTTCTTT. Amino acid sequence: CASREDRMNTEAFF.

V and J are TRBV18 and TRBJ2-1; D is ambiguous. The CDR3 is 16 residues long. The V gene's germline CDR1 is KGHSH and CDR2 LQKENI. V gave up 3 bases and J gave up 8 bases, with 20 bases separating them. The CDR3 nucleotides read TGTGCCAGCTCACCCTCGTTCGGGCCCTCGGGCGATGAGCAGTTCTTC. This sequence encodes CASSPSFGPSGDEQFF.

The rearrangement links TRBV15 to TRBJ2-2; D may correspond to TRBD1 or TRBD2 (6 bases each). With 3 bases removed from V and 3 bases from J, the gap between germline ends came to 17 bases. Germline values: CDR1 LNHNV, CDR2 YYDKDF (reference sequence). There are 17 residues in the CDR3. CDR3 DNA sequence: TGTGCCACCAGCAGGGGGGGCCAGGATCTTCACACCGGGGAGCTGTTTTTT. This encodes CATSRGGQDLHTGELFF.

J is TRBJ2-1 and V is TRBV6-5; maybe TRBD2 (5 bases). The CDR3 is 16 residues long. Germline V gene sequence: CDR1 MNHEY, CDR2 SVGAGI. Trimming cost V 0 bases and J 9 bases, with 18 bases left between them. CDR3 amino acids: CASSYSAASSPSEQFF. The CDR3 nucleotides read TGTGCCAGCAGTTACTCGGCTGCTAGCTCCCCCAGTGAGCAGTTCTTC.

The DNA for the CDR3 is TGTGCCAGCAGCTTAGAACCAGGGCCCGCATCCAGGGGGGACACCATATATTTT. Translation gives CASSLEPGPASRGDTIYF. The gene calls are TRBV7-8 and TRBJ1-3; TRBD1 agrees at 7 bases. Per the germline V gene, CDR1 is SGHVS and CDR2 is FQNEAQ. CDR3 length equals 18 residues. The V segment lost 1 base and the J segment 8 bases; nucleotides outside the gene matches: 17.

The chain is built from TRBV7-2 and TRBJ2-1; D may be TRBD1 or TRBD2 (5 bases each). Per the germline V gene, CDR1 is SGHTA and CDR2 is FQGNSA. This CDR3 is 15 amino acids long. The V gene lost 5 bases and the J gene lost 8 bases, with 19 bases spanning the gap. CDR3: CASSRRDHKYDEQFF. The CDR3 nucleotides read TGTGCCAGCAGCCGCCGGGACCACAAGTACGATGAGCAGTTCTTC.

The CDR3 nucleotides read TGTGCCACCAGCAGATCGGGACTAGCGGGGATCACCGGGGAGCTGTTTTTT. Amino acids: CATSRSGLAGITGELFF. V usage is TRBV15 and J usage is TRBJ2-2, with 13 bases fitting TRBD2. J was trimmed by 4 bases and V by 2 bases; bases with no gene match: 4. CDR3 length equals 17 residues. The V gene's germline CDR1 is LNHNV and CDR2 YYDKDF (reference sequence).

This clone has only one observation. The CDR3, as DNA: TGTGCCAGTAGTGTTTGGGCTAGCGGGGGGTTCTACAATGAGCAGTTCTTC. Its translation: CASSVWASGGFYNEQFF. V is TRBV19 and J is TRBJ2-1; 11 bases align to TRBD2. The trim removed 5 bases at V and 3 bases at J, leaving 9 bases unmatched. This CDR3 has 17 residues. The V gene's germline CDR1 is LNHDA and CDR2 SQIVND (reference sequence).

The J gene is TRBJ2-5, the V gene TRBV7-2, with 7 bases that match TRBD1. V shed 5 bases and J 5 bases; nucleotides not matched to a gene: 14. Per germline, CDR1 SGHTA and CDR2 FQGNSA. There are 16 residues in the CDR3. The DNA of the CDR3 is TGTGCCAGCAGCCCTACCCGGACAGGCCTCAGGGAGACCCAGTACTTC. Translation gives CASSPTRTGLRETQYF.